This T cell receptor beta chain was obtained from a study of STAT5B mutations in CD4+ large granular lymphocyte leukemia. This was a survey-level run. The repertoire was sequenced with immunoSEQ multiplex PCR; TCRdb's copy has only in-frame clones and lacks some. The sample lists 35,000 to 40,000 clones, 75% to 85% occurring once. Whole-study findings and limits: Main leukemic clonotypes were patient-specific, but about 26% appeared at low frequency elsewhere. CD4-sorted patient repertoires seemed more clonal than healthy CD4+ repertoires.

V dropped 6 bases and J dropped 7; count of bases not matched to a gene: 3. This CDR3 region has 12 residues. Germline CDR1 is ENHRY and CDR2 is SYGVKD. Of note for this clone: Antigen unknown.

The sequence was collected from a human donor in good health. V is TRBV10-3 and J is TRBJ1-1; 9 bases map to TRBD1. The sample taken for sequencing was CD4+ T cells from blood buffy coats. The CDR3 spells CAIRPGQGEAFF. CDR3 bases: TGTGCCATCAGACCGGGACAGGGTGAAGCTTTCTTT.